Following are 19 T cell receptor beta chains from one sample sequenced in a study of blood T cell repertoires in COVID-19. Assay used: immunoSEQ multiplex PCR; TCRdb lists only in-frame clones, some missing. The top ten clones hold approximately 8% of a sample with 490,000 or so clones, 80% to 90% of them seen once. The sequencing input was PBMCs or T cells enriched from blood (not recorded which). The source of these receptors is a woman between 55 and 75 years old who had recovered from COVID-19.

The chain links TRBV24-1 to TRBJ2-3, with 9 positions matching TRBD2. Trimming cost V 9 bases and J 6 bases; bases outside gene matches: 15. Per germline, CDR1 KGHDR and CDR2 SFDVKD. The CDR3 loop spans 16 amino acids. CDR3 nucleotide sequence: TGTGCCACCTCAGGGACACATAGGGCGGGGGGGGATACGCAGTATTTT. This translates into CATSGTHRAGGDTQYF.

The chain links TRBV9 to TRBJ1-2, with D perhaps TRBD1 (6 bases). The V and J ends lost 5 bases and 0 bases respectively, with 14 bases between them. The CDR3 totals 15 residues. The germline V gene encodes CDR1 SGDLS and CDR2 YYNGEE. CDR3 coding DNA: TGTGCCAGCAGTAAACGGGACATCGCTAACTATGGCTACACCTTC. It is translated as CASSKRDIANYGYTF.

CDR3 sequence (DNA): TGTGGTTGCGGGGGGCCGTACGAGCAGTACTTC. This codes for CGCGGPYEQYF. The chain joins TRBV6-5 to TRBJ2-7, with TRBD2 matching 8 bases. CDR1 is MNHEY, CDR2 SVGAGI, per germline. The CDR3 contains 11 residues.

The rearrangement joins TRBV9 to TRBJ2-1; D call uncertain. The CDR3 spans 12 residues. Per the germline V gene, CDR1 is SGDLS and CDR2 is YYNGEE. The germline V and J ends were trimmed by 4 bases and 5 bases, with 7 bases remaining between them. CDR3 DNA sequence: TGTGCCAGCAGCTCAATCAACAATGAGCAGTTCTTC. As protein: CASSSINNEQFF.

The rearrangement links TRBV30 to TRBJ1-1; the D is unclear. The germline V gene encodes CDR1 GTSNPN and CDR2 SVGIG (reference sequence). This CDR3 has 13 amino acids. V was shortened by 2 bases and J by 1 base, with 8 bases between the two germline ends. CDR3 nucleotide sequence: TGTGCCTGGAGTATCCCCAGGAACACTGAAGCTTTCTTT. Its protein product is CAWSIPRNTEAFF. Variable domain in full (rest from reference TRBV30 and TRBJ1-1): SQTIHQWPATLVQPVGSPLSLECTVEGTSNPNLYWYRQAAGRGLQLLFYSVGIGQISSEVPQNLSASRPQDRQFILSSKKLLLSDSGFYLCAWSIPRNTEAFFGQGTRLTVV.

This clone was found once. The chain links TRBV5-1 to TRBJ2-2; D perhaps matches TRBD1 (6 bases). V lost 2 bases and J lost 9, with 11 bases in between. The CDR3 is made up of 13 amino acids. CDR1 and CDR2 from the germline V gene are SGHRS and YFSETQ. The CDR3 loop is CASSFSTGRELFF. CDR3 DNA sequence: TGCGCCAGCAGCTTTTCTACAGGGAGGGAGCTGTTTTTT. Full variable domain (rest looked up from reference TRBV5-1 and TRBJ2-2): KAGVTQTPRYLIKTRGQQVTLSCSPISGHRSVSWYQQTPGQGLQFLFEYFSETQRNKGNFPGRFSGRQFSNSRSEMNVSTLELGDSALYLCASSFSTGRELFFGEGSRLTVL.

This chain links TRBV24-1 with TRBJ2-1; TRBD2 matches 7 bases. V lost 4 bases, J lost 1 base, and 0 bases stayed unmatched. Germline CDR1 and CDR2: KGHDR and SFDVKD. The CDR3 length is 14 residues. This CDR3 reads CATSDGGSYNEQFF. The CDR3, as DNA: TGTGCCACCAGTGACGGGGGGTCCTACAATGAGCAGTTCTTC.

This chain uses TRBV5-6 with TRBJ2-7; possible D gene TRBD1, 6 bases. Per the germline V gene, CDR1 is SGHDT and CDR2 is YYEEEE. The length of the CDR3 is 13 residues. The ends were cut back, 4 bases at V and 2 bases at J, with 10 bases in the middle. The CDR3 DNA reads TGTGCCAGCAGCCCGGACAGAACCTACGAGCAGTACTTC. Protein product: CASSPDRTYEQYF.

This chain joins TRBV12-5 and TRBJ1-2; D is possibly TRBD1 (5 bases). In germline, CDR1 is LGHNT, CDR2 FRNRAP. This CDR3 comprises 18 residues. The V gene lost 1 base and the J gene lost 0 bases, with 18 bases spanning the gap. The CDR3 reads CASGLARDSKGANYGYTF. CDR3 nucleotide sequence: TGTGCTAGTGGTTTGGCCCGGGACTCCAAAGGGGCTAACTATGGCTACACCTTC.

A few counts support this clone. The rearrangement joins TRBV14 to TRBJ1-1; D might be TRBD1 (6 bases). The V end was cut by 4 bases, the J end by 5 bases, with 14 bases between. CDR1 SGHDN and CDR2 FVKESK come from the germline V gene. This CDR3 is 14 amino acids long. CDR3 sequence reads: CASSLGAGRTEAFF. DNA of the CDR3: TGTGCCAGCAGCCTGGGGGCAGGGCGGACTGAAGCTTTCTTT.

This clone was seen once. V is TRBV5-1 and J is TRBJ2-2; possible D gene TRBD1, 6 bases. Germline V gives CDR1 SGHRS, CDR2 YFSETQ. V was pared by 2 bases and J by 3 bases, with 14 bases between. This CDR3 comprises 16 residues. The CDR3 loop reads CASSLPRPGDTGELFF. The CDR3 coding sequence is TGCGCCAGCAGCTTACCCCGGCCAGGGGACACCGGGGAGCTGTTTTTT.

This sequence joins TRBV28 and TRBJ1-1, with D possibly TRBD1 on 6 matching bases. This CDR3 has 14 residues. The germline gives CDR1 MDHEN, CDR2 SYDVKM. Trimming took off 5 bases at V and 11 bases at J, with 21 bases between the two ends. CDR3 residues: CASSEIRTVSKAFF. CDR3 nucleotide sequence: TGTGCCAGCAGTGAAATAAGGACAGTTAGTAAGGCTTTCTTT.

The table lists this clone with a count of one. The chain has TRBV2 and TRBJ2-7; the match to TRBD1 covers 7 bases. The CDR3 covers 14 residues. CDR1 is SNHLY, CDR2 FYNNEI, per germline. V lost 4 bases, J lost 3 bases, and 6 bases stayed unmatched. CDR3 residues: CASSARTGYYEQYF. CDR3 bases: TGTGCCAGCAGTGCTCGGACAGGCTACTACGAGCAGTACTTC.

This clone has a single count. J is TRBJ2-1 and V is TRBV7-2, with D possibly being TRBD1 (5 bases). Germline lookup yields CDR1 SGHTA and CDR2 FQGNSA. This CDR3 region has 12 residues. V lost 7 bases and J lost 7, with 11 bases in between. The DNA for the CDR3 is TGTGCCAGCACCACACCAGGGAATGAGCAGTTCTTC. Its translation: CASTTPGNEQFF.

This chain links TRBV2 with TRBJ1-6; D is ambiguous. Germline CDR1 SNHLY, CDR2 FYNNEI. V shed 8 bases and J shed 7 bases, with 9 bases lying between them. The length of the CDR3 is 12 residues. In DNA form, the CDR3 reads TGTGCCAGCGGGCGGGGAAATTCACCCCTCCACTTT. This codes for CASGRGNSPLHF.

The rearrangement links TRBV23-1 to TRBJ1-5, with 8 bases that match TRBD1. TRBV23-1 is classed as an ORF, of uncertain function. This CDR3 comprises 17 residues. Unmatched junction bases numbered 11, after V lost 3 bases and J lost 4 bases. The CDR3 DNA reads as TGCGCCAGCAGTCAGGACCTCCGGACAGGGAGGAATCAGCCCCAGCATTTT. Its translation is CASSQDLRTGRNQPQHF.

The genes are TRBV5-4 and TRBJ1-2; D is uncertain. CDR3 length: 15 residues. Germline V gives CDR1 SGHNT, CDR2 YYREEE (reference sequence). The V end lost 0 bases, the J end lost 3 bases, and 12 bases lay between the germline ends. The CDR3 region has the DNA TGTGCCAGCAGCTTGGACGCCGCAACGGACTATGGCTACACCTTC. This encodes CASSLDAATDYGYTF.

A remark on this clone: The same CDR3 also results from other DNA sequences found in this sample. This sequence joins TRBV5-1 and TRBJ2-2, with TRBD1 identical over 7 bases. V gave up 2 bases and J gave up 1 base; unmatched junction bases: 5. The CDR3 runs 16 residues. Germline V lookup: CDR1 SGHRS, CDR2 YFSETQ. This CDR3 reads CASSFRTGRNTGELFF. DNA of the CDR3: TGCGCCAGCAGCTTCCGGACAGGAAGGAACACCGGGGAGCTGTTTTTT.

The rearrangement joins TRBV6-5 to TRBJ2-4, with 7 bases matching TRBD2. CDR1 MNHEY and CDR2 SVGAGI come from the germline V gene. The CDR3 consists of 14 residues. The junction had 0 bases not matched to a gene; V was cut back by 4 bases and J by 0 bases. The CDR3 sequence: CASSWGGAKNIQYF. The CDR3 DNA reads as TGTGCCAGCAGTTGGGGGGGAGCCAAAAACATTCAGTACTTC.